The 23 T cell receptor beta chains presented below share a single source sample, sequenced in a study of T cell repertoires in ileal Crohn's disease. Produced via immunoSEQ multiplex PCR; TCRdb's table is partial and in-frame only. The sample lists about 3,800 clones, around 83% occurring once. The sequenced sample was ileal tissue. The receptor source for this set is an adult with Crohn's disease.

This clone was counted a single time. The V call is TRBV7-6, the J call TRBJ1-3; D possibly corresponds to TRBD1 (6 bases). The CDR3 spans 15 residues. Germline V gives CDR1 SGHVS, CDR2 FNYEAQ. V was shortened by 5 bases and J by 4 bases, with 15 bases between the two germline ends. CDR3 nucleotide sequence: TGTGCCAGCAGCGACCCTACAGGGTTCGGAAACACCATATATTTT. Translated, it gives CASSDPTGFGNTIYF.

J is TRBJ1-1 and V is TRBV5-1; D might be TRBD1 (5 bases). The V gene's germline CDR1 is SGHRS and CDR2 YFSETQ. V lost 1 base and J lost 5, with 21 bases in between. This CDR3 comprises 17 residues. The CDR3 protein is CASSLIGPQGRWTEAFF. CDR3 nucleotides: TGCGCCAGCAGCTTGATCGGCCCCCAGGGTCGGTGGACTGAAGCTTTCTTT.

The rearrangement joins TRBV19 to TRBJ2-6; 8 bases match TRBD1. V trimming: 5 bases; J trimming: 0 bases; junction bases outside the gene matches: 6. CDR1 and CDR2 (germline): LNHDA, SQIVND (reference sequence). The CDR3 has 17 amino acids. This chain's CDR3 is CASSLGQGFSGANVLTF. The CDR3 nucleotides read TGTGCCAGTAGTCTCGGACAGGGTTTCTCTGGGGCCAACGTCCTGACTTTC. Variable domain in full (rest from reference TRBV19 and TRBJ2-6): DGGITQSPKYLFRKEGQNVTLSCEQNLNHDAMYWYRQDPGQGLRLIYYSQIVNDFQKGDIAEGYSVSREKKESFPLTVTSAQKNPTAFYLCASSLGQGFSGANVLTFGAGSRLTVL.

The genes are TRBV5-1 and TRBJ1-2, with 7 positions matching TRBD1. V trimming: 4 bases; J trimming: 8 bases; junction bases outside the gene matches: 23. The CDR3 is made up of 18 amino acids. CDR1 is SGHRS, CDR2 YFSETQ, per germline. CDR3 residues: CASSPRGGTGRGSGGYTF. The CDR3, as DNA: TGCGCCAGCAGCCCCCGAGGGGGCACAGGGAGAGGTAGCGGCGGCTACACCTTC.

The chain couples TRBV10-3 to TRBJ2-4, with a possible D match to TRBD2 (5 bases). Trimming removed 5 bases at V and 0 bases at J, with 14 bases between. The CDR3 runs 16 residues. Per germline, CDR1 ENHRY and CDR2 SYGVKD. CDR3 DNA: TGTGCCATCAGTTCATACGGACTGTTAGCCAAAAACATTCAGTACTTC. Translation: CAISSYGLLAKNIQYF.

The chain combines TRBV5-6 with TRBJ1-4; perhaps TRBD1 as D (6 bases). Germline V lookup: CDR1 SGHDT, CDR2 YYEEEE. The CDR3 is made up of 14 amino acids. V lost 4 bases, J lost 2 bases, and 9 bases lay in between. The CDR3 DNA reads TGTGCCAGCAGCGTGGGACACACTAATGAAAAACTGTTTTTT. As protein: CASSVGHTNEKLFF.

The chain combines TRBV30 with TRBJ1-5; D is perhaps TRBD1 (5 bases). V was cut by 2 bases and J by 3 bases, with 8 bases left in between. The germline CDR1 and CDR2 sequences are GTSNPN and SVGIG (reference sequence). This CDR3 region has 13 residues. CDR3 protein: CAWSSGNNQPQHF. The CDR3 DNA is TGTGCCTGGAGTTCAGGGAACAATCAGCCCCAGCATTTT.

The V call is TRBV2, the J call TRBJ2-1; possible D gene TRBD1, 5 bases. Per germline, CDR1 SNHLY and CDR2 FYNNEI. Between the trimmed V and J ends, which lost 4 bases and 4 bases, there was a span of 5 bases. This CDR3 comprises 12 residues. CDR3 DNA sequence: TGTGCCAGCAGTGGACAGTACAATGAGCAGTTCTTC. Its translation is CASSGQYNEQFF.

The CDR3 region is CASSGLAGKETQYF. The DNA for the CDR3 is TGCGCCAGCAGCGGCCTAGCGGGAAAAGAGACCCAGTACTTC. This chain joins TRBV5-1 and TRBJ2-5; 9 bases fit TRBD2. This CDR3 comprises 14 residues. Per germline, CDR1 SGHRS and CDR2 YFSETQ. J gave up 3 bases and V 4 bases, and 4 bases lay outside the gene matches.

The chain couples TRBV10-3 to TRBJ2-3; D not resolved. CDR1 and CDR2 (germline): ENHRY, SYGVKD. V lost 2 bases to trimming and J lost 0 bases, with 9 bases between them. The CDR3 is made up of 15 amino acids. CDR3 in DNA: TGTGCCATCAGTGAGCCAACGACTAGCACAGATACGCAGTATTTT. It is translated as CAISEPTTSTDTQYF.

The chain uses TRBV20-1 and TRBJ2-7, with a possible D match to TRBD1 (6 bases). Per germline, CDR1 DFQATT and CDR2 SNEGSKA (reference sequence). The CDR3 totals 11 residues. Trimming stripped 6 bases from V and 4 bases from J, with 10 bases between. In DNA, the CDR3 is TGCAGTGCCGGACAGCGATACGAGCAGTACTTC. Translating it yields CSAGQRYEQYF.

Here the CDR3 DNA reads TGTGCCAGCAGCCTTCAGAATTCCGAGCAGTTCTTC. This translates into CASSLQNSEQFF. V and J are TRBV11-2 and TRBJ2-1; D unresolved. Germline CDR1 is SGHAT and CDR2 is FQNNGV. The CDR3 spans 12 residues. V was trimmed by 5 bases and J by 10 bases, leaving 12 bases between them.

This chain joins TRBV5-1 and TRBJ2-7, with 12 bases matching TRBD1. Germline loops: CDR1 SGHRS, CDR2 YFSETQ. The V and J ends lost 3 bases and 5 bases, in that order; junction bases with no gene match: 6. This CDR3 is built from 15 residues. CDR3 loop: CASSSSGTGGDEQYF. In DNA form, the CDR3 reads TGCGCCAGCAGCTCCTCCGGGACAGGGGGCGACGAGCAGTACTTC.

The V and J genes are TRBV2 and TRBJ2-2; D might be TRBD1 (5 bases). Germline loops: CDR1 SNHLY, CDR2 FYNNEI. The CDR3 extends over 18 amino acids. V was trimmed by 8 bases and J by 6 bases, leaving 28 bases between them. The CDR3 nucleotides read TGTGCCAGCCAAGTGAACAAGATACAGCCCGCAGGGTCCGGGGAGCTGTTTTTT. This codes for CASQVNKIQPAGSGELFF. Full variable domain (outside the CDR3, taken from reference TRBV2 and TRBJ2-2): EPEVTQTPSHQVTQMGQEVILRCVPISNHLYFYWYRQILGQKVEFLVSFYNNEISEKSEIFDDQFSVERPDGSNFTLKIRSTKLEDSAMYFCASQVNKIQPAGSGELFFGEGSRLTVL.

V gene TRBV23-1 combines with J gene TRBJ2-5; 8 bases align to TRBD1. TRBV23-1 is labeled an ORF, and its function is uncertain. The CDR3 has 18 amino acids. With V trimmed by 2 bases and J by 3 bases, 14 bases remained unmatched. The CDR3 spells CASSQPWTRDRRKETQYF. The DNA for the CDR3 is TGCGCCAGCAGTCAACCGTGGACCCGGGACAGGAGAAAAGAGACCCAGTACTTC.

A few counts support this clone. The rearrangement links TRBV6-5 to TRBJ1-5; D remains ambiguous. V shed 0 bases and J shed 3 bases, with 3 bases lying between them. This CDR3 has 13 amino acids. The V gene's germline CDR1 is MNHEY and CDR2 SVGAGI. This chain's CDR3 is CASSYSLNQPQHF. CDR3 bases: TGTGCCAGCAGTTACTCCCTCAATCAGCCCCAGCATTTT.

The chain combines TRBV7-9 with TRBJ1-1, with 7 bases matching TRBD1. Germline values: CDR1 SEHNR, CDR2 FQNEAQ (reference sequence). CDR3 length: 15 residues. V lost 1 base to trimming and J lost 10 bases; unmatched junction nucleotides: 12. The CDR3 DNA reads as TGTGCCAGCAGCTTAGTGGAGGACAGGAGGATTCGAGCTTTCTTT. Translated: CASSLVEDRRIRAFF.

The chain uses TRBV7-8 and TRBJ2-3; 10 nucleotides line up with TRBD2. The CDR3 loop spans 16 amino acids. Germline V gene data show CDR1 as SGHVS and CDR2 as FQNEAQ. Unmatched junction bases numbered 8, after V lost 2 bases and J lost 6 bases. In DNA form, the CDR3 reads TGTGCCAGCAGCTTAAAGGAGCGGGGGGGGCGCGATACGCAGTATTTT. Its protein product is CASSLKERGGRDTQYF.

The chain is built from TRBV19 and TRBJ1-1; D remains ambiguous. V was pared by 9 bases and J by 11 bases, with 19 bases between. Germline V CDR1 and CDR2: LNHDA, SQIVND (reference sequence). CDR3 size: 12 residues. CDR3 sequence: CASRRGGPVAFF. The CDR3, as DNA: TGTGCCAGCCGCCGAGGAGGCCCGGTGGCTTTCTTT.

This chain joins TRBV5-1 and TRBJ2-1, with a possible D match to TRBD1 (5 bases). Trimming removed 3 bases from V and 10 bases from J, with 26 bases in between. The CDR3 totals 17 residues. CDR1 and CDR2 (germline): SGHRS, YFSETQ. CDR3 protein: CASSSNRGSLRAVEQFF. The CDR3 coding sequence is TGCGCCAGCAGCTCGAATAGGGGTAGTCTTCGGGCCGTGGAGCAGTTCTTC.

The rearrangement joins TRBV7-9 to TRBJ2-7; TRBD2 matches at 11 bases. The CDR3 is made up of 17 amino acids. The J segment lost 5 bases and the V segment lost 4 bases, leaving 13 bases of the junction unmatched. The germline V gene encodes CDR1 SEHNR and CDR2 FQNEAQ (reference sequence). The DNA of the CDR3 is TGTGCCAGCAGCTCCGGGACTAGCGGTACTCAAAACGACGAGCAGTACTTC. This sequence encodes CASSSGTSGTQNDEQYF.

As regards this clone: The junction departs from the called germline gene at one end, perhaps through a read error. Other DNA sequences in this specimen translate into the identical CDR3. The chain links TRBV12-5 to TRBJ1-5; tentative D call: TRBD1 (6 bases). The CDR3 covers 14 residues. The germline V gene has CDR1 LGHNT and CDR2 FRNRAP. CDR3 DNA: TGTGCTAGTGGTTTGGAACAGGGCAACCAGCCCCAGCATTTT. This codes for CASGLEQGNQPQHF.

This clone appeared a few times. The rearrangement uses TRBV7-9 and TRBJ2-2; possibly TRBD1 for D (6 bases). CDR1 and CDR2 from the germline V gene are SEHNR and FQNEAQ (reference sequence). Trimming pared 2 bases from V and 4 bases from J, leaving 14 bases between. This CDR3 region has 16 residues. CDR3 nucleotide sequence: TGTGCCAGCAGCTTATCCCCGGGACACATCACCGGGGAGCTGTTTTTT. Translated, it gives CASSLSPGHITGELFF.